This T cell receptor (beta chain) was captured in a study of blood T cell repertoires in COVID-19. Study as a whole: PBMCs, B-cell-depleted T cells, or T cells were the source of the cDNA or gDNA that made up the material.

Donors in Cohort 3 who had recovered were those with two negative PCRs, healthcare professional clearance, or resolution of their symptoms. Source study methods: It was from reference gene primer amplification that nucleated cell counts were estimated. Measured with immunoSEQ multiplex PCR; TCRdb has only the in-frame clones, and not every one. V, J and clone size were drawn from that table, and D and trimming were deduced from the DNA. Counted here are some 230,000 clones, 70% to 85% occurring once; the ten biggest clones make up about 15%. The sequence derives from a man aged 40-49 years who had recovered from COVID-19. The sample consisted of PBMCs or T cells enriched from blood (not recorded which).

The CDR3 DNA reads TGCGCCAGCAGCATAAACCGGGGGGTAAAAGCTTTCTTT. Residues: CASSINRGVKAFF. The gene calls are TRBV5-1 and TRBJ1-1; possible D gene TRBD1, 5 bases. The V and J ends lost 4 bases and 9 bases respectively, with 16 bases between them. The CDR3 is made up of 13 amino acids. Germline loops: CDR1 SGHRS, CDR2 YFSETQ.